The clone carrying this T cell receptor (beta chain) was detected ten times or more. Its antigen is currently unknown. The sample is drawn from a study of Graves' ophthalmopathy and Graves' hyperthyroidism. Points from the study as a whole: Using a 13-signature model, the authors split ophthalmopathy from stable hyperthyroidism, with roughly 90% sensitivity and 81.08% specificity.

TCR beta CDR3 regions were amplified from RNA transcripts. The library came from an HTBI-primed first-round RT-PCR and a second-round multiplex PCR. TCRdb used MiXCR to reprocess the multiplex PCR reads, holding one entry per CDR3 protein. The sample has approximately 480,000 distinct CDR3 sequences, approximately 14% seen once. Deletions cut 7 bases from V and 4 bases from J, with 19 bases between. Germline-derived CDR1 and CDR2 are MNHEY and SMNVEV (reference sequence). This CDR3 contains 15 residues. Ophthalmopathic donors had moderate-to-severe activity, CAS ≥3 and NOSPECS ≥4, with disease that had lasted under 3 months. Pregnancy or lactation, uncontrolled infections and other autoimmune diseases were grounds for excluding patients.

This clonotype was obtained from a woman in her twenties or thirties with Graves' ophthalmopathy. The sample consisted of blood. The chain couples TRBV27 to TRBJ1-1; D call uncertain. CDR3 protein: CASKKGGPLGTEAFF. The CDR3 DNA reads TGTGCCAGCAAAAAGGGAGGTCCCTTAGGCACTGAAGCTTTCTTT.